This T cell receptor beta chain was found in a study of cytomegalovirus exposure and HLA in healthy donors. Study findings and constraints: Analysis was carried out at a later point, and it linked a missense DCLRE1C variant to TCR beta V- and J-gene trimming. Analyzed later, association rates of TCRs varied across HLA loci, with DRB1 most and HLA-C fewest.

With regard to this clone: Its antigen is as yet unknown.

Use of 60 Vbeta and 13 Jbeta primers characterized the PCR. Using immunoSEQ multiplex PCR, the repertoire was profiled, and TCRdb retains in-frame clones only, with some absent. There are some 150,000 clones in the sample; 60% to 85% occur only once, and roughly 3.7% lies in the top ten. Germline values: CDR1 WSHSY, CDR2 SAAADI. This CDR3 is built from 14 residues. V lost 8 bases and J lost 0, with 10 bases in between. This chain joins TRBV10-2 and TRBJ2-2; D is perhaps TRBD2 (5 bases). This receptor was obtained from a man younger than 45 in good health and CMV-seropositive. Material: PBMCs. The CDR3 region is CASEAGPNTGELFF. The CDR3, as DNA: TGCGCCAGCGAGGCGGGCCCGAACACCGGGGAGCTGTTTTTT.